This is a list of T cell receptor beta chains from one sample in a study of human T cells and chemical hapten exposure. One entry per CDR3 protein results from TCRdb running MiXCR on the RACE reads. Here the sample spans approximately 100,000 distinct CDR3 sequences, 8% to 10% being singletons. The starting material was whole blood, obtained in connection with sensitization to the hapten diphenylcyclopropenone (DPC). All receptors derive from a middle-aged woman with alopecia areata. Some clones in this sample may be carry-over from other donors' samples. The CDR3 runs from the conserved cysteine through the conserved F or W. A D gene is named only where the DNA matches it firmly. Clone size appears in some rows only: once, few, many, or a class for an expanded clone.

TGTGCCAGCAGCTTACCGGACAGGGACACAGATACGCAGTATTTT,CASSLPDRDTDTQYF,TRBJ2-3,-,TRBD1,TRBV7-2
TGTGCCAGCACCAGGGTAAAGGACACTGAAGCTTTCTTT,CASTRVKDTEAFF,TRBJ1-1,many,-,TRBV6-1
TGTGCCAGCAGCCAAGAGCCGGGGCGGGCCAATGAGCAGTTCTTC,CASSQEPGRANEQFF,TRBJ2-1,few,-,TRBV14
TGTGCCAGTAGTCGGGGGAGGGATACGCAGTATTTT,CASSRGRDTQYF,TRBJ2-3,few,-,TRBV19
TGTGCCAGCAGTGATTTCTGGGGGCGCGAGGAAAAACTGTTTTTT,CASSDFWGREEKLFF,TRBJ1-4,few,-,TRBV2
TGTGCCAGCAGCCAAACCCAAGGCGGACAGCCCCAGCATTTT,CASSQTQGGQPQHF,TRBJ1-5,many,-,TRBV7-9
TGTGCCAGCAGCCAGGGCTCGAGCCCCTACAATGAGCAGTTCTTC,CASSQGSSPYNEQFF,TRBJ2-1,few,-,TRBV4-2
TGTGCCATCAGTGCCCCACCTCGACCCGTCGACTCTGGAAACACCATATATTTT,CAISAPPRPVDSGNTIYF,TRBJ1-3,many,-,TRBV10-3
TGTGCCAGCAGCTTGGAATCCCGGAACTATGGCTACACCTTC,CASSLESRNYGYTF,TRBJ1-2,-,-,TRBV5-5
TGTGCCACCCTACTAGCGGGGGGGCCGGGTGAGCAGTTCTTC,CATLLAGGPGEQFF,TRBJ2-1,few,TRBD2,TRBV6-2/TRBV6-3
TGTGCCAGCAGTACCCCGTCGGGGGCGGATACGCAGTATTTT,CASSTPSGADTQYF,TRBJ2-3,many,-,TRBV12-3/TRBV12-4
TGCGCCAGCAGCTTTGAAGCCGGGACTAATGAGCAGTTCTTC,CASSFEAGTNEQFF,TRBJ2-1,many,-,TRBV5-1
TGTGCCAGCAGCTTAGTGGGGGCTTTATCAGAGGAACTGTTTTTT,CASSLVGALSEELFF,TRBJ1-4,many,-,TRBV7-2
TGTGCCAGCAGTTACTCCGGTAGCTCCTACAATGAGCAGTTCTTC,CASSYSGSSYNEQFF,TRBJ2-1,-,-,TRBV6-6
TGTGCCAGCAGCTTAGCGGGGGGGGGAAACACCATATATTTT,CASSLAGGGNTIYF,TRBJ1-3,-,-,TRBV7-8
TGTGCCACCAGTGATTTGTACATTGGCTACACCTTC,CATSDLYIGYTF,TRBJ1-2,-,-,TRBV24-1
TGTGCCAGCAGCGCAAGAGGAAACACCGGGGAGCTGTTTTTT,CASSARGNTGELFF,TRBJ2-2,few,-,TRBV9
TGTGCCAGCAGTCTGGGACAGTTACGCACCGGGGAGCTGTTTTTT,CASSLGQLRTGELFF,TRBJ2-2,many,TRBD1,TRBV12-3/TRBV12-4
TGTGCCAGCAGCTCGTCTGGGGCCAACGTCCTGACTTTC,CASSSSGANVLTF,TRBJ2-6,many,-,TRBV27
TGTGCCAGCAGTTACTCAGTGGCTTATTTAGCCAAAAACATTCAGTACTTC,CASSYSVAYLAKNIQYF,TRBJ2-4,-,-,TRBV6-5
TGTGCCAGCAGCCCCTCCGGGACTCTGCCCGGGGAGCTGTTTTTT,CASSPSGTLPGELFF,TRBJ2-2,few,-,TRBV11-3
TGTGCCAGCAGTTCCCGGCCAGTTCTAGCGGGAGCTGACACCGGGGAGCTGTTTTTT,CASSSRPVLAGADTGELFF,TRBJ2-2,many,TRBD2,TRBV27
TGTGCCAGCAGTGTGAATACGGGGGGCTATCAGCCCCAGCATTTT,CASSVNTGGYQPQHF,TRBJ1-5,many,-,TRBV2
TGTGCCAGCAGCCTTTCCCCTGGCGGCTATGGCTACACCTTC,CASSLSPGGYGYTF,TRBJ1-2,many,-,TRBV3-1
TGTGCCAGCTCGACCGCGGGCGGGTACAACAATGAGCAGTTCTTC,CASSTAGGYNNEQFF,TRBJ2-1,-,-,TRBV18
TGCGCCAGCAGCTTGGTAGGGGGAGGCGGTGAGCAGTTCTTC,CASSLVGGGGEQFF,TRBJ2-1,many,-,TRBV5-1
TGTGCCAGCAGCTTATCGGGGGAAAAGGTTACGTACGAGCAGTACTTC,CASSLSGEKVTYEQYF,TRBJ2-7,few,-,TRBV7-2
TGTGCCACCAGTGACCGGCGAGGCAACACTGAAGCTTTCTTT,CATSDRRGNTEAFF,TRBJ1-1,many,-,TRBV24-1
TGCGCCAGCAGCCACCCTCGGGTAGGAGAGACCCAGTACTTC,CASSHPRVGETQYF,TRBJ2-5,many,-,TRBV4-1
TGTGCCTGGAGTGTAGGAGGGCATCAGCCCCAGCATTTT,CAWSVGGHQPQHF,TRBJ1-5,many,-,TRBV30
TGTGCCAGCTCACCAGACGGGGCTCAGCCCCAGCATTTT,CASSPDGAQPQHF,TRBJ1-5,-,-,TRBV18
TGTGCCATCAGCGACGACAGGGTGGGAAAGACCCAGTACTTC,CAISDDRVGKTQYF,TRBJ2-5,many,TRBD1,TRBV10-3
TGCAGTGCGCGGGACAGGGGGTTTTCACCCCTCCACTTT,CSARDRGFSPLHF,TRBJ1-6,many,TRBD1,TRBV20-1
TGCAGCGCCGCGACAGGGCAAAACTATGGCTACACCTTC,CSAATGQNYGYTF,TRBJ1-2,-,TRBD1,TRBV29-1
TGCAGTGCTAGTGGGACCTATAATTCACCCCTCCACTTT,CSASGTYNSPLHF,TRBJ1-6,many,-,TRBV20-1
TGTGCCAGCAGCCAAAGGGGAGCTGTGAGGGAGCCCAATGAGCAGTTCTTC,CASSQRGAVREPNEQFF,TRBJ2-1,many,-,TRBV4-2
TGTGCCAGCACCCAGTGGGGGCCAGGCAACAATGAGCAGTTCTTC,CASTQWGPGNNEQFF,TRBJ2-1,many,-,TRBV27
TGTGCCATCGCCGAGGTGGGGGTTCGGGATGACAAAGCTTTCTTT,CAIAEVGVRDDKAFF,TRBJ1-1,many,-,TRBV6-2/TRBV6-3
TGTGCCAGCAGCTTACGCGGGTACAGCACAGATACGCAGTATTTT,CASSLRGYSTDTQYF,TRBJ2-3,-,-,TRBV11-3
TGTGCCAGTAGTGGGGGACGGAATGCAAACATTCAGTACTTC,CASSGGRNANIQYF,TRBJ2-4,many,-,TRBV19
TGTGCCAGCAGTTGGACTAGCCCCCAAGAGACCCAGTACTTC,CASSWTSPQETQYF,TRBJ2-5,few,TRBD2,TRBV6-5
TGCGCCAGCAGCACGGGACTAGCCCAGACCGGGGAGCTGTTTTTT,CASSTGLAQTGELFF,TRBJ2-2,many,TRBD2,TRBV5-1
TGTGCCAGCGGAACCTTAGGGTTCACGGACACTGAAGCTTTCTTT,CASGTLGFTDTEAFF,TRBJ1-1,-,-,TRBV28
TGTGCCAGCAGTTACCCTCCGGTGCCGCCGGGCGAGCAGTACTTC,CASSYPPVPPGEQYF,TRBJ2-7,few,-,TRBV6-2/TRBV6-3
TGTGCCAGCAGCCGCGGGGGATCCACAGATACGCAGTATTTT,CASSRGGSTDTQYF,TRBJ2-3,many,TRBD2,TRBV25-1
TGTGCCAGCAGTGGGCAGGCGGAAGCTTTCTTT,CASSGQAEAFF,TRBJ1-1,many,-,TRBV6-2/TRBV6-3
TGTGCCAGCAGCTCGGGACGCCGATCCTACAATGAGCAGTTCTTC,CASSSGRRSYNEQFF,TRBJ2-1,few,-,TRBV7-9
TGTGCCAGCAGCAAATTGTTCGGGACTCCACAAGAGACCCAGTACTTC,CASSKLFGTPQETQYF,TRBJ2-5,many,-,TRBV7-2
TGTGCCAGCAGTTCGGGCCGGGGGGTCCGCTACGAGCAGTACTTC,CASSSGRGVRYEQYF,TRBJ2-7,-,TRBD2,TRBV28
TGTGCCAGCAGCTTAGCCGGCCGGGTTGACATTCAGTACTTC,CASSLAGRVDIQYF,TRBJ2-4,few,-,TRBV7-6
TGTGCTAGCAGCTTGGTTGTTGGACCCCCCACCGGGGAGCTGTTTTTT,CASSLVVGPPTGELFF,TRBJ2-2,-,-,TRBV7-7
TGTGCCAGCAGCTCAATGAGCGCTGAAGCTTTCTTT,CASSSMSAEAFF,TRBJ1-1,many,-,TRBV6-5